One sample yielded the 15 T cell receptor beta chains listed below, sequenced in a study of blood T cell repertoires in COVID-19. Clones were sequenced by immunoSEQ multiplex PCR, and TCRdb holds only the in-frame ones, with some missing. Found here are about 72,000 clones, approximately 80% of them singletons; the top ten hold less than 8.5%. Input material: peripheral blood. The receptors derive from a man aged 55 to 70 with acute or convalescent COVID-19.

This chain links TRBV10-3 with TRBJ1-1; 11 bases agree with TRBD1. Unmatched junction bases numbered 8, after V lost 3 bases and J lost 11 bases. Germline V CDR1 and CDR2: ENHRY, SYGVKD. The CDR3 extends over 14 amino acids. This CDR3 is CAISEGDRGKGAFF. The CDR3 nucleotides read TGTGCCATCAGTGAAGGGGACAGGGGGAAAGGGGCTTTCTTT.

The rearrangement uses TRBV30 and TRBJ1-5; 7 nucleotides agree with TRBD1. This CDR3 has 13 residues. After removal of 5 bases from V and 7 bases from J, the junction contained 8 bases not matched to a gene. Germline values: CDR1 GTSNPN, CDR2 SVGIG (reference sequence). CDR3 sequence (DNA): TGTGCCTGGCAAAAACAGGGGAGACAGCCCCAGCATTTT. Its translation: CAWQKQGRQPQHF.

The CDR3 region is CASSFGGTLSSYEQYF. CDR3 bases: TGTGCCAGCAGCTTTGGCGGGACGCTGAGCTCCTACGAGCAGTACTTC. The V gene is TRBV5-4, the J gene TRBJ2-7; D possibly corresponds to TRBD2 (6 bases). The CDR3 extends over 16 amino acids. Germline assignment: CDR1 SGHNT and CDR2 YYREEE (reference sequence). Trimming cost V 2 bases and J 0 bases, with 15 bases left between them.

The chain couples TRBV5-1 to TRBJ1-5; maybe TRBD1 (5 bases). V lost 0 bases and J lost 6, with 13 bases in between. Germline V gene data show CDR1 as SGHRS and CDR2 as YFSETQ. There are 15 residues in the CDR3. CDR3 coding DNA: TGCGCCAGCAGCTTGGATGGCGGGGGAAGTCAGCCCCAGCATTTT. It codes for CASSLDGGGSQPQHF.

This clone has only a few counts. V is TRBV11-2 and J is TRBJ1-6; perhaps TRBD1 as D (5 bases). Germline loops: CDR1 SGHAT, CDR2 FQNNGV. V lost 4 bases and J lost 9, with 16 bases in between. The CDR3 sequence is 15 residues long. DNA of the CDR3: TGTGCCAGCAGCTCGGGACCGGGAGGTATTTCACCCCTCCACTTT. Translated, it gives CASSSGPGGISPLHF.

V usage is TRBV7-6 and J usage is TRBJ2-1, with D possibly being TRBD2 (6 bases). V was trimmed by 1 base and J by 5 bases, leaving 12 bases between them. This CDR3 region has 15 residues. CDR1 and CDR2 from the germline V gene are SGHVS and FNYEAQ. The CDR3 is CASSLVRGTHNEQFF. CDR3 nucleotides: TGTGCCAGCAGCTTAGTGCGGGGTACCCACAATGAGCAGTTCTTC.

This clone is a singleton in its sample. The chain is built from TRBV5-1 and TRBJ1-3, with D uncertain. The CDR3 has 13 residues. Trimming left V 7 bases short and J 0 bases short, with 8 bases between. In germline, CDR1 is SGHRS, CDR2 YFSETQ. CDR3 nucleotide sequence: TGCGCCAGCTCCACAGACTCTGGAAACACCATATATTTT. Translating it yields CASSTDSGNTIYF.

The rearrangement links TRBV6-6 to TRBJ2-5, with 10 nucleotides matching TRBD1. Trimming removed 7 bases from V and 3 bases from J; junction bases left unmatched: 11. Germline-derived CDR1 and CDR2 are MNHNY and SVGAGI (reference sequence). The CDR3 has 16 amino acids. CDR3 in DNA: TGTGCCAGCAACACACCTCGGGGGACAGGGGAAGAGACCCAGTACTTC. Amino acid sequence: CASNTPRGTGEETQYF.

The chain uses TRBV15 and TRBJ1-3; possibly TRBD1 for D (5 bases). This CDR3 comprises 17 residues. V was trimmed by 0 bases and J by 0 bases, leaving 12 bases between them. Germline V gene sequence: CDR1 LNHNV, CDR2 YYDKDF (reference sequence). The CDR3 loop is CATSRDRGSFSGNTIYF. DNA of the CDR3: TGTGCCACCAGCAGAGATAGGGGCAGTTTCTCTGGAAACACCATATATTTT.

The rearrangement uses TRBV19 and TRBJ1-2; D not certain. Germline CDR1 is LNHDA and CDR2 is SQIVND (reference sequence). The length of the CDR3 is 14 residues. The germline V and J ends were trimmed by 5 bases and 2 bases, with 12 bases remaining between them. The CDR3 DNA follows: TGTGCCAGTAGTCGGTTTGCCGGGAACTATGGCTACACCTTC. As protein: CASSRFAGNYGYTF.

This clone was counted between two and nine times. The V and J genes are TRBV11-2 and TRBJ1-1; D unresolved. V was trimmed by 1 base and J by 0 bases, leaving 6 bases between them. The CDR3 extends over 14 amino acids. CDR1 is SGHAT and CDR2 is FQNNGV in the germline V gene. CDR3 DNA: TGTGCCAGCAGCTTAGTGCAGATGAACACTGAAGCTTTCTTT. Amino acid sequence: CASSLVQMNTEAFF.

This sequence joins TRBV5-1 and TRBJ1-2, with a tentative D call TRBD1 (5 bases). Germline assignment: CDR1 SGHRS and CDR2 YFSETQ. Trimming took 4 bases from V and 3 from J, leaving 10 bases between them. The CDR3 loop spans 13 amino acids. DNA for the CDR3: TGCGCCAGCAGCAAGGGAGGGGACTATGGCTACACCTTC. As protein: CASSKGGDYGYTF.

This chain connects TRBV19 to TRBJ2-7, with 10 bases aligning to TRBD2. CDR3 length: 14 amino acids. Unmatched junction bases numbered 3, after V lost 6 bases and J lost 1 base. CDR1 is LNHDA and CDR2 is SQIVND in the germline V gene (reference sequence). In DNA form, the CDR3 reads TGTGCCAGTAGCACTAGCGGGGCTTCCTACGAGCAGTACTTC. Its translation is CASSTSGASYEQYF.

A single count supports this clone. The chain has TRBV11-3 and TRBJ2-3; D possibly corresponds to TRBD1 (5 bases). Germline values: CDR1 SGHNT, CDR2 YENEEA. Trimming cost V 5 bases and J 1 base, with 13 bases left between them. The CDR3 totals 15 residues. This CDR3 reads CASSPAGSGTDTQYF. CDR3 bases: TGTGCCAGCAGCCCAGCAGGGTCTGGCACAGATACGCAGTATTTT.

The chain has TRBV5-4 and TRBJ2-1, with D possibly TRBD2 on 5 matching bases. V lost 0 bases, J lost 6 bases, and 7 bases lay in between. This CDR3 is built from 13 residues. The germline V gene has CDR1 SGHNT and CDR2 YYREEE (reference sequence). This CDR3 is CASSLVEGNEQFF. DNA of the CDR3: TGTGCCAGCAGCTTGGTTGAGGGCAATGAGCAGTTCTTC.